This entry is about one TCR beta chain. What this receptor recognizes is not known. No clone much larger than this one lies a single base away; base qualities are absent. These data are taken from a study of T cells in localized non-small cell lung cancer (dated by TCRdb to 2020 to 2022). About the full investigation: The study analyzed T cell repertoires of hundreds of early-stage NSCLC patients, comparing tumors and uninvolved tumor-adjacent lungs. The cohort comprised some 220 treatment-naïve NSCLC patients with resected, localized lung tumors. NSCLC patients had a mean age of approximately 72 years, and around 140 were male and nearly 110 female.

At diagnosis, peripheral blood, uninvolved tumor-adjacent lung and tumor were collected and were preserved as a mix of fresh-frozen and FFPE material. For TCR repertoire profiling, the blood samples were analyzed as peripheral blood mononuclear cells. TCR beta CDR3 regions were sequenced from DNA using the immunoSEQ Assay. In the paper's pipeline: T cell density was computed as TCR beta template counts normalized to usable DNA estimated by amplifying housekeeping genes. The preseqR package was used to estimate richness by extrapolating to 400,000 templates for PBMC samples and to 120,000 templates for tissue samples. Clonality was defined as one minus Pielou's evenness. Differential abundance testing on productive amino-acid clonotypes, with a minimum total count of 5 and an alpha of 0.1, was used to identify tissue-enriched TCRs. The Jaccard Index and the Morisita Overlap Index were used to measure how much the repertoires overlapped between compartments. TCR beta CDR3s were clustered by GLIPH together with public tetramer-defined viral CDR3s, and at least three viral sequences plus V-gene enrichment were required for viral motifs. Entries here come from immuneACCESS through TCRdb and include only in-frame sequences with V and J called. Some clones fail to appear in such tables; in the studies checked, an unresolved V gene covers under half of the shortfall, and the cause of the remainder is unknown. V, J and clone size derive from that table, while D and trimming were established from the DNA sequence. This sample is represented by about 78,000 clones; roughly 81% of them were singletons. Approximately 3% of the sample goes to the ten largest clones.

What the study reported, not specific to this receptor: Because the study design was exploratory, TCR variables were selected using unadjusted p-values without false-discovery rate correction. A median of about 61 of the top 100 tumor clones turned up in the paired uninvolved adjacent lung, and around 27 of those clones also ranked among the top 100 of that same adjacent lung. Longer overall survival was associated with higher T cell density in blood, whereas shorter survival was associated with higher clonality in adjacent lung. Multi-region tumor sequencing was not performed, so intratumor heterogeneity could not be excluded. The highest T cell clonality was observed in uninvolved tumor-adjacent lung, where clonality exceeded that of tumor, suggesting that antigenic responses were more focused in uninvolved tumor-adjacent lung.

The V end gives up 5 bases and the J end 4 bases, leaving 7 bases in the junction not matched to a gene. Taken from the germline V gene (reference sequence), the CDR1 and CDR2 loops are SEHNR and FQNEAQ. The CDR3 sequence holds 16 residues, the cysteine and phenylalanine included. Only CDR3 DNA remains: 48 bases, in frame from the first base. This specimen consisted of peripheral blood, obtained before any cancer treatment. The chain uses TRBV7-9 and TRBJ1-4; a stretch of 10 junction bases matches TRBD1. This TCR derives from a man aged 35 to 69 with stage I lung adenocarcinoma. The nucleotide sequence is given as TGTGCCAGCAGCCACAGGGACAGGGGCCATAATGAAAAACTGTTTTTT. Translation gives CASSHRDRGHNEKLFF.